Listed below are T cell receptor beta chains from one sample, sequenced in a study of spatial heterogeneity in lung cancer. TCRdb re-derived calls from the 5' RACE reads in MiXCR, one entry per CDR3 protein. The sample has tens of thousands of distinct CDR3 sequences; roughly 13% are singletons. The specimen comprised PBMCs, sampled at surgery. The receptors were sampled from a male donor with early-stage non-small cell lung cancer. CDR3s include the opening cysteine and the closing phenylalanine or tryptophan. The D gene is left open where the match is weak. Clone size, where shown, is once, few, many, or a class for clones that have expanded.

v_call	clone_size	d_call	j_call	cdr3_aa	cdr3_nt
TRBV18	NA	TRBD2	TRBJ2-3	CASSPPSSGRDTQYF	TGTGCCAGCTCACCACCGTCTAGCGGGAGAGATACGCAGTATTTT
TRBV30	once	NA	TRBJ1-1	CARAHGGMNTEAFF	TGTGCCCGGGCTCATGGCGGAATGAACACTGAAGCTTTCTTT
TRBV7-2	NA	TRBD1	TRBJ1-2	CASSFGGQGRGYTF	TGTGCCAGCAGCTTTGGTGGACAGGGTAGGGGCTACACCTTC
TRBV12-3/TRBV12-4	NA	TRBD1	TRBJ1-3	CASRYGQVNAGNTIYF	TGTGCCAGCAGATACGGACAGGTTAACGCTGGAAACACCATATATTTT
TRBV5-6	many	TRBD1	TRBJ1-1	CASSWDRGYTEAFF	TGTGCCAGCAGCTGGGACAGGGGGTACACTGAAGCTTTCTTT
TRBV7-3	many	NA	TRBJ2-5	CASSPTGFQETQYF	TGTGCCAGCAGCCCCACAGGGTTCCAAGAGACCCAGTACTTC
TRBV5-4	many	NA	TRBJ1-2	CASSLERGYYGYTF	TGTGCCAGCAGCTTGGAACGGGGTTACTATGGCTACACCTTC
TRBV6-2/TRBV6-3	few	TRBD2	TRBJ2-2	CASCAGVTGELFF	TGTGCCAGCTGTGCGGGAGTAACCGGGGAGCTGTTTTTT
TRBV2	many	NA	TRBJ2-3	CASSELGWADTQYF	TGTGCCAGCAGTGAGTTGGGGTGGGCAGATACGCAGTATTTT
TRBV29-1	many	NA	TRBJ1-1	CSVERQDTEAFF	TGCAGCGTTGAAAGACAAGACACTGAAGCTTTCTTT